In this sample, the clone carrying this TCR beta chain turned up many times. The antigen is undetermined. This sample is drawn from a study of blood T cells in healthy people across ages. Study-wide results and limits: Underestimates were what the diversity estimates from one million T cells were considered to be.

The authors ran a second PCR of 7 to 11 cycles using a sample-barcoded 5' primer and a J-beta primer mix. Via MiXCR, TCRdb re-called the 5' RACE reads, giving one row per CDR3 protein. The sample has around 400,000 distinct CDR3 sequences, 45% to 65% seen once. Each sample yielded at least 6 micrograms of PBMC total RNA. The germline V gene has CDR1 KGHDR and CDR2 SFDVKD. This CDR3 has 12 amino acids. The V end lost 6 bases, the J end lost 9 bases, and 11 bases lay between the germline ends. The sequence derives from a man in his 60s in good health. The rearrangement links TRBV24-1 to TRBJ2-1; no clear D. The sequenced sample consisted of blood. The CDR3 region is CATSPLGCEQFF. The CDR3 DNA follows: TGTGCCACCAGTCCCCTCGGTTGTGAGCAGTTCTTC.